One sample yielded the 32 T cell receptor beta chains listed below, sequenced in a study of blood T cell repertoires in COVID-19. The protocol was immunoSEQ multiplex PCR, while the TCRdb copy is restricted to in-frame clones and leaves out a portion. The sample holds roughly 700,000 clones, around 89% seen once. Sequenced material: peripheral blood. Every receptor here comes from a woman younger than 35 with acute or convalescent COVID-19.

This clone was recorded only once. The V gene is TRBV19, the J gene TRBJ1-1; 7 bases line up with TRBD1. The CDR3 has 14 residues. The V gene end was trimmed by 6 bases and the J gene end by 7 bases; junction bases not matched to a gene: 11. Germline CDR1 reads LNHDA; CDR2 reads SQIVND (reference sequence). The chain's CDR3 is CASSTTGVGDEAFF. CDR3 sequence (DNA): TGTGCCAGTAGCACTACAGGGGTTGGGGATGAAGCTTTCTTT.

The J gene is TRBJ1-5, the V gene TRBV5-6, with 7 bases lining up with TRBD1. The CDR3 consists of 14 residues. J lost 3 bases, V lost 4 bases, and 4 bases had no gene match. Germline CDR1 is SGHDT and CDR2 is YYEEEE. The CDR3 region has the DNA TGTGCCAGCAGCCGGGACAGAGCCAATCAGCCCCAGCATTTT. This codes for CASSRDRANQPQHF.

The V and J genes are TRBV7-9 and TRBJ1-2; D uncertain. Germline V lookup: CDR1 SEHNR, CDR2 FQNEAQ (reference sequence). Trimming pared 3 bases from V and 4 bases from J, leaving 9 bases between. The CDR3 length is 13 residues. In DNA, the CDR3 is TGTGCCAGCAGCTTCCGGGGAGGCTATGGCTACACCTTC. This encodes CASSFRGGYGYTF.

The genes are TRBV9 and TRBJ1-2; 7 bases match TRBD1. The germline V gene has CDR1 SGDLS and CDR2 YYNGEE. Trimming at V came to 9 bases and at J to 4 bases, leaving 9 bases not matched to a gene. CDR3 length: 13 residues. The CDR3 spells CATLDRTVYGYTF. For the CDR3, the DNA is TGTGCCACCCTGGACAGGACCGTCTATGGCTACACCTTC. Full variable domain (missing parts from reference TRBV9 and TRBJ1-2): DSGVTQTPKHLITATGQRVTLRCSPRSGDLSVYWYQQSLDQGLQFLIQYYNGEERAKGNILERFSAQQFPDLHSELNLSSLELGDSALYFCATLDRTVYGYTFGSGTRLTVV.

V gene TRBV27 combines with J gene TRBJ1-5; the D gene is possibly TRBD1 (6 bases). V lost 8 bases, J lost 3 bases, and 14 bases lay in between. The CDR3 is made up of 14 amino acids. CDR1 is MNHEY, CDR2 SMNVEV, per germline (reference sequence). CDR3 protein: CASRTGQFNQPQHF. The CDR3 DNA reads as TGTGCCAGCCGAACCGGACAGTTCAATCAGCCCCAGCATTTT.

This clone was recorded once. The chain links TRBV6-1 to TRBJ1-1; D remains unclear. From germline, CDR1 is MNHNS and CDR2 SASEGT. With 3 bases removed from V and 1 base from J, the gap between germline ends came to 6 bases. The CDR3 is made up of 13 amino acids. In nucleotides, the CDR3 is TGTGCCAGCAGTGAGCGAGCGAACACTGAAGCTTTCTTT. Encoded protein: CASSERANTEAFF.

The chain combines TRBV5-6 with TRBJ1-2; D gene uncertain. CDR3 size: 14 residues. Deletions cut 2 bases from V and 3 bases from J, with 11 bases between. Germline loops: CDR1 SGHDT, CDR2 YYEEEE. CDR3 protein: CASSFDRVDYGYTF. CDR3 nucleotide sequence: TGTGCCAGCAGCTTTGATCGGGTCGACTATGGCTACACCTTC.

The J gene is TRBJ2-5, the V gene TRBV5-1, with 11 bases aligning to TRBD2. CDR1 is SGHRS and CDR2 is YFSETQ in the germline V gene. Trimming at V came to 3 bases and at J to 5 bases, leaving 6 bases not matched to a gene. The CDR3 covers 15 residues. The CDR3 loop reads CASSSSGGMEETQYF. The CDR3 bases are TGCGCCAGCAGCTCTAGCGGGGGGATGGAGGAGACCCAGTACTTC.

This clone was detected once. The V call is TRBV7-3, the J call TRBJ1-2; weak D call: TRBD1 (6 bases). Germline CDR1 SGHTA, CDR2 FQGTGA. V was cut by 6 bases and J by 8 bases, with 22 bases left in between. The CDR3 is made up of 15 amino acids. CDR3 protein: CASSPASGALEGYTF. In nucleotides, the CDR3 is TGTGCCAGCAGTCCGGCCTCAGGGGCTCTGGAGGGCTACACCTTC.

The chain joins TRBV5-1 to TRBJ2-3; TRBD1 is a possible D gene (6 bases). Germline V gene sequence: CDR1 SGHRS, CDR2 YFSETQ. The CDR3 extends over 16 amino acids. Trimming removed 2 bases from V and 0 bases from J, with 13 bases in between. The CDR3 here is CASSFTGTPSTDTQYF. The CDR3 DNA is TGCGCCAGCAGCTTTACCGGGACACCGAGCACAGATACGCAGTATTTT.

The table lists this clone with a count of one. The chain links TRBV19 to TRBJ1-6; maybe TRBD1 (6 bases). V was cut by 5 bases and J by 8 bases, with 7 bases left in between. Germline CDR1 and CDR2: LNHDA and SQIVND (reference sequence). This CDR3 is built from 12 residues. The CDR3 spells CASSGQYSPLHF. In nucleotides, the CDR3 is TGTGCCAGTAGTGGACAGTATTCACCCCTCCACTTT.

This clone has a handful of counts. V usage is TRBV7-6 and J usage is TRBJ1-1, with no clear D. The V end lost 3 bases, the J end lost 0 bases, and 11 bases lay between the germline ends. CDR1 and CDR2 from the germline V gene are SGHVS and FNYEAQ. The CDR3 is 15 amino acids. The CDR3 sequence is CASSLLVGMNTEAFF. Here the CDR3 DNA reads TGTGCCAGCAGCTTGTTGGTCGGGATGAACACTGAAGCTTTCTTT.

This chain uses TRBV18 with TRBJ1-1; 10 nucleotides line up with TRBD1. Germline CDR1 and CDR2: KGHSH and LQKENI. This CDR3 contains 19 residues. Trimming took 0 bases from V and 4 from J; bases not matched to a gene: 14. The CDR3 protein is CASSPPRKTGTGDPTEAFF. The DNA of the CDR3 is TGTGCCAGCTCACCACCGCGAAAGACCGGGACAGGGGACCCCACTGAAGCTTTCTTT.

The chain carries TRBV4-2 and TRBJ2-7, with D perhaps matching TRBD2 (5 bases). Germline V gives CDR1 LGHNA, CDR2 YNFKEQ. CDR3 length equals 15 residues. V lost 0 bases to trimming and J lost 2 bases, with 11 bases between them. CDR3 coding DNA: TGTGCCAGCAGCCAAGAGGGCACCGGGACCTACGAGCAGTACTTC. Protein: CASSQEGTGTYEQYF.

The chain couples TRBV30 to TRBJ1-2; D uncertain. Trimming took off 2 bases at V and 4 bases at J, with 11 bases between the two ends. Germline V gene sequence: CDR1 GTSNPN, CDR2 SVGIG (reference sequence). The CDR3 runs 13 residues. The CDR3 region has the DNA TGTGCCTGGAGTATAGACTCGACCTATGGCTACACCTTC. Its protein is CAWSIDSTYGYTF.

This chain links TRBV14 with TRBJ1-4; a possible D gene is TRBD1 (6 bases). The CDR3 runs 15 residues. CDR1 and CDR2 from the germline V gene are SGHDN and FVKESK. V dropped 1 base and J dropped 0 bases, with 6 bases sitting between them. The CDR3 protein is CASSQGTATNEKLFF. CDR3 nucleotide sequence: TGTGCCAGCAGCCAAGGGACAGCAACTAATGAAAAACTGTTTTTT. The full variable domain, rest sourced from reference TRBV14 and TRBJ1-4, is EAGVTQFPSHSVIEKGQTVTLRCDPISGHDNLYWYRRVMGKEIKFLLHFVKESKQDESGMPNNRFLAERTGGTYSTLKVQPAELEDSGVYFCASSQGTATNEKLFFGSGTQLSVL.

V usage is TRBV11-2 and J usage is TRBJ1-1; D is ambiguous. V lost 6 bases and J lost 1, with 12 bases in between. CDR3 length: 14 residues. The germline gives CDR1 SGHAT, CDR2 FQNNGV. The CDR3 coding sequence is TGTGCCAGCAGTCCTCCCCCAGGGAACACTGAAGCTTTCTTT. Translated, it gives CASSPPPGNTEAFF.

V and J are TRBV12-3 or TRBV12-4 and TRBJ1-3; the D is unclear. This CDR3 is 13 amino acids long. Trimming removed 2 bases at V and 5 bases at J, with 7 bases between. The CDR3 DNA reads as TGTGCCAGCAGTTTAAACAGCCGAAACACCATATATTTT. It yields the protein CASSLNSRNTIYF.

The chain is built from TRBV30 and TRBJ2-3; D unresolved. In germline, CDR1 is GTSNPN, CDR2 SVGIG (reference sequence). Trimming pared 4 bases from V and 0 bases from J, leaving 8 bases between. There are 13 residues in the CDR3. The CDR3 coding sequence is TGTGCCTGGATCCCGACTAGCACAGATACGCAGTATTTT. Translated, it gives CAWIPTSTDTQYF.

V usage is TRBV5-6 and J usage is TRBJ1-5; tentative D call: TRBD1 (6 bases). Germline CDR1 is SGHDT and CDR2 is YYEEEE. V was shortened by 2 bases and J by 4 bases, with 10 bases between the two germline ends. The CDR3 consists of 14 residues. DNA of the CDR3: TGTGCCAGCAGCTTCGGAACAGGGAATCAGCCCCAGCATTTT. As protein: CASSFGTGNQPQHF.

The chain couples TRBV7-9 to TRBJ1-1; 9 bases are shared with TRBD1. This CDR3 has 15 residues. Trimming removed 4 bases from V and 7 bases from J; junction bases left unmatched: 10. Germline CDR1 SEHNR, CDR2 FQNEAQ (reference sequence). The CDR3 loop reads CASSSLRDRDREAFF. The CDR3 DNA reads TGTGCCAGCAGCTCACTCCGGGACAGGGACCGTGAAGCTTTCTTT.

The chain combines TRBV5-1 with TRBJ1-1; 7 nucleotides align to TRBD1. The CDR3 has 16 amino acids. V dropped 1 base and J dropped 5; count of bases not matched to a gene: 11. The germline CDR1 and CDR2 sequences are SGHRS and YFSETQ. The CDR3 loop reads CASSLYTGTAGTEAFF. Here the CDR3 DNA reads TGCGCCAGCAGCTTGTACACCGGGACAGCCGGAACTGAAGCTTTCTTT.

This chain uses TRBV30 with TRBJ1-2, with D uncertain. The germline V gene has CDR1 GTSNPN and CDR2 SVGIG (reference sequence). Trimming took 3 bases from V and 2 from J, leaving 16 bases between them. This CDR3 is 15 amino acids long. The DNA for the CDR3 is TGTGCCTGGAGGGGCACCCACAAAGGCAACTATGGCTACACCTTC. This translates into CAWRGTHKGNYGYTF.

This chain connects TRBV11-2 to TRBJ2-1, with 8 bases lining up with TRBD2. Germline CDR1 is SGHAT and CDR2 is FQNNGV. CDR3 length: 15 amino acids. After removal of 3 bases from V and 6 bases from J, the junction contained 7 bases not matched to a gene. In nucleotides, the CDR3 is TGTGCCAGCAGCTTGGCCGGGGGGGTAACCAATGAGCAGTTCTTC. It translates to CASSLAGGVTNEQFF.

The chain recombines TRBV7-9 with TRBJ1-2; D is ambiguous. Germline V lookup: CDR1 SEHNR, CDR2 FQNEAQ (reference sequence). Trimming cost V 5 bases and J 0 bases, with 7 bases left between them. The CDR3 consists of 13 residues. For the CDR3, the DNA is TGTGCCAGCAGCCTGGAGACTAACTATGGCTACACCTTC. Translated, it gives CASSLETNYGYTF.

The CDR3 loop is CAISDEGGRGVHSNQPQHF. The CDR3 nucleotides are TGTGCCATCAGTGATGAAGGGGGCAGAGGGGTCCATAGCAATCAGCCCCAGCATTTT. The chain joins TRBV10-3 to TRBJ1-5, with TRBD1 matching 7 bases. Germline CDR1 ENHRY, CDR2 SYGVKD. The CDR3 runs 19 residues. V lost 3 bases and J lost 0; bases outside the gene matches: 14.

The chain employs TRBV6-1 and TRBJ1-1, with D tentatively TRBD1 (5 bases). CDR1 MNHNS and CDR2 SASEGT come from the germline V gene. V lost 1 base and J lost 6, with 9 bases in between. The CDR3 covers 13 residues. The CDR3 reads CASSEVWGAEAFF. CDR3 DNA: TGTGCCAGCAGTGAAGTGTGGGGGGCTGAAGCTTTCTTT.

The rearrangement links TRBV6-4 to TRBJ2-2; 12 bases are shared with TRBD2. There are 17 residues in the CDR3. Per the germline V gene, CDR1 is MRHNA and CDR2 is SNTAGT. Unmatched junction bases numbered 7, after V lost 0 bases and J lost 8 bases. The CDR3 DNA is TGTGCCAGCAGTGACTCGACTAGCGGGGGCCCCGGAGGGGAGCTGTTTTTT. Its protein product is CASSDSTSGGPGGELFF.

The chain combines TRBV6-6 with TRBJ1-2; TRBD1 might be the D (6 bases). Germline V gene data show CDR1 as MNHNY and CDR2 as SVGAGI (reference sequence). The CDR3 has 13 residues. With 6 bases removed from V and 8 bases from J, the gap between germline ends came to 16 bases. The CDR3 region is CASSPGQGWGYTF. CDR3 nucleotides: TGTGCCAGCAGCCCCGGGCAGGGGTGGGGCTACACCTTC.

This chain joins TRBV7-9 and TRBJ1-1; D is possibly TRBD1 (5 bases). This CDR3 region has 15 residues. Germline-derived CDR1 and CDR2 are SEHNR and FQNEAQ (reference sequence). Trimming left V 5 bases short and J 0 bases short, with 13 bases between. The CDR3 here is CASSTSGIMNTEAFF. CDR3 nucleotide sequence: TGTGCCAGCAGCACATCAGGGATCATGAACACTGAAGCTTTCTTT.

The rearrangement uses TRBV4-2 and TRBJ2-7; TRBD2 matches 7 bases. Germline trimming cut 1 base from V and 1 base from J; bases unmatched to any gene: 4. The CDR3 spans 15 residues. The germline CDR1 and CDR2 sequences are LGHNA and YNFKEQ. This CDR3 is CASSQGEGGSYEQYF. The CDR3 coding sequence is TGTGCCAGCAGCCAAGGGGAGGGAGGATCCTACGAGCAGTACTTC.

The J gene is TRBJ2-3, the V gene TRBV7-2; 9 bases are a match to TRBD1. The V segment lost 3 bases and the J segment 2 bases; nucleotides outside the gene matches: 9. Looked up from germline, CDR1 is SGHTA and CDR2 is FQGNSA. There are 17 residues in the CDR3. CDR3 DNA sequence: TGTGCCAGCAGCTTGGGTCTAGGACAGGGGAACACAGATACGCAGTATTTT. This gives the protein CASSLGLGQGNTDTQYF.